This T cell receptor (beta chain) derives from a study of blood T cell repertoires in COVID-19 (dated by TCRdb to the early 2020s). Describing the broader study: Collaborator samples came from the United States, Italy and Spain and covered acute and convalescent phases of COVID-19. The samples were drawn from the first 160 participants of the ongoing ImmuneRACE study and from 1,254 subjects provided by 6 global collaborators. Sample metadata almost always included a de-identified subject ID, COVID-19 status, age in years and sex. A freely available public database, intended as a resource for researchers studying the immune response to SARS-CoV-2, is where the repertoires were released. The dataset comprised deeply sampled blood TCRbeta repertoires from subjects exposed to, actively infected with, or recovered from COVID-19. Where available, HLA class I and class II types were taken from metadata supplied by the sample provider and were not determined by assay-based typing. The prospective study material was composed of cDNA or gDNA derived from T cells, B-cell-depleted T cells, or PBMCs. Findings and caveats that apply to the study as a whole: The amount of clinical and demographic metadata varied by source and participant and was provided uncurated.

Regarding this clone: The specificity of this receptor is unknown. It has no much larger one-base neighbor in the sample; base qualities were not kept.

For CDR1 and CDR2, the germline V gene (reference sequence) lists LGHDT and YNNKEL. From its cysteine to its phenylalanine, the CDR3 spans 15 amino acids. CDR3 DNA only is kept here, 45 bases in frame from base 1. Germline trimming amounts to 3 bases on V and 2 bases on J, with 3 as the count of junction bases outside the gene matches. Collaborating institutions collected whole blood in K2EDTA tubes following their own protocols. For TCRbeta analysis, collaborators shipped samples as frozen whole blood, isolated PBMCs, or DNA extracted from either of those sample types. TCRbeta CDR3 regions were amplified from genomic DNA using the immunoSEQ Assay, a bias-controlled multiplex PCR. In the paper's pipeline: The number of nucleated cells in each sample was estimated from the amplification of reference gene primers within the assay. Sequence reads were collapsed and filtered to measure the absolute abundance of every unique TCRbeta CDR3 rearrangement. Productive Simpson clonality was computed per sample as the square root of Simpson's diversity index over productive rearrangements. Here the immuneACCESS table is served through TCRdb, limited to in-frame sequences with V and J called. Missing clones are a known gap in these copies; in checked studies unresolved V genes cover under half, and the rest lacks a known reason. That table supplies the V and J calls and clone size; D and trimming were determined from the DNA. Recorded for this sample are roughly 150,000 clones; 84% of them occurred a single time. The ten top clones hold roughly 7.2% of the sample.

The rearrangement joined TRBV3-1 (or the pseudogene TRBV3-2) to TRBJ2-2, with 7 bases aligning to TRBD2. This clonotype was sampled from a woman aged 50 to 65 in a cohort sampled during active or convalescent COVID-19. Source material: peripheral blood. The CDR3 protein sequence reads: CASSHQGLNTGELFF. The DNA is TGTGCCAGCAGCCACCAGGGACTAAACACCGGGGAGCTGTTTTTT.